These T cell receptor beta chains were read from a single sample in a study of shared clonotypes between healthy human individuals. Data came from immunoSEQ multiplex PCR; TCRdb stores just in-frame clones and leaves some out. This sample has more than 2 million clones, with over 85% found just once. Sequencing was performed on naive CD8+ T cells sorted from blood. These receptors all stem from a man aged 18 to 35 in good health. Both conserved end residues are part of each CDR3. The order of the fields is CDR3 protein, CDR3 DNA, J gene, V gene, D gene, CDR3 length. The D gene is left open where the match is weak.

cdr3_aa: CASSAGSASTLEQYF; cdr3_nt: TGTGCCAGCAGCGCGGGGTCGGCCTCTACTCTCGAGCAGTACTTC; j_call: TRBJ2-7; v_call: TRBV7-9; d_call: .; cdr3_length: 15
cdr3_aa: CASSFTGQDIYEQYF; cdr3_nt: TGCGCCAGCAGCTTTACAGGGCAAGACATCTACGAGCAGTACTTC; j_call: TRBJ2-7; v_call: TRBV5-1; d_call: .; cdr3_length: 15
cdr3_aa: CASSLVLAGVRETQYF; cdr3_nt: TGTGCCAGCAGCTTAGTGCTAGCGGGAGTGAGGGAGACCCAGTACTTC; j_call: TRBJ2-5; v_call: TRBV7-8; d_call: TRBD2; cdr3_length: 16
cdr3_aa: CASSLAWGLDEQYF; cdr3_nt: TGTGCCAGCAGTTTAGCGTGGGGACTTGACGAGCAGTACTTC; j_call: TRBJ2-7; v_call: TRBV27; d_call: .; cdr3_length: 14
cdr3_aa: CASSLGLAEYEQYF; cdr3_nt: TGTGCCAGCAGCCTAGGACTAGCGGAATACGAGCAGTACTTC; j_call: TRBJ2-7; v_call: TRBV2; d_call: TRBD2; cdr3_length: 14
cdr3_aa: CASSVEKTGGGFTENTEAFF; cdr3_nt: TGTGCCAGCAGCGTAGAAAAGACAGGGGGCGGATTCACGGAGAACACTGAAGCTTTCTTT; j_call: TRBJ1-1; v_call: TRBV11-2; d_call: TRBD1; cdr3_length: 20
cdr3_aa: CASSNSYEQYF; cdr3_nt: TGCGCCAGCAGCAATTCCTACGAGCAGTACTTC; j_call: TRBJ2-7; v_call: TRBV5-1; d_call: .; cdr3_length: 11
cdr3_aa: CASSLDSDMNTEAFF; cdr3_nt: TGTGCCAGCAGCTTAGATTCAGATATGAACACTGAAGCTTTCTTT; j_call: TRBJ1-1; v_call: TRBV7-9; d_call: .; cdr3_length: 15
cdr3_aa: CASSPPEGRGGTDTQYF; cdr3_nt: TGTGCCAGCAGCCCACCCGAGGGGAGAGGGGGCACAGATACGCAGTATTTT; j_call: TRBJ2-3; v_call: TRBV13; d_call: .; cdr3_length: 17
cdr3_aa: CAISEFGTTKGEQYF; cdr3_nt: TGTGCCATCAGTGAGTTCGGGACTACCAAGGGGGAGCAGTACTTC; j_call: TRBJ2-7; v_call: TRBV10-3; d_call: TRBD2; cdr3_length: 15